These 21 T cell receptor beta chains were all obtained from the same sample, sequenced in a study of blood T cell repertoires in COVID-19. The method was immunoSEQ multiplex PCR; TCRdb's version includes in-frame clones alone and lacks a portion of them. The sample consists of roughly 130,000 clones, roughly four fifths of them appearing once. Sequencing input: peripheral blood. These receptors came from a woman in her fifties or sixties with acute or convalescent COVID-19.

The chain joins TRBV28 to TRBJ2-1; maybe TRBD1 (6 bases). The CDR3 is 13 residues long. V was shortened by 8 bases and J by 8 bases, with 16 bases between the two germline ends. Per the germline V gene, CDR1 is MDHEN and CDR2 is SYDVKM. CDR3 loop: CASLRGEGDEQFF. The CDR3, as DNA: TGTGCCAGCCTGCGAGGTGAGGGGGATGAGCAGTTCTTC.

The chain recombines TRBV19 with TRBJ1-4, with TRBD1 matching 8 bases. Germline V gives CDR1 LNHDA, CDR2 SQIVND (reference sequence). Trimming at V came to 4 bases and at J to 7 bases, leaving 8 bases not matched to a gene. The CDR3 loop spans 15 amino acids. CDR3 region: CASSKGTGWGEKLFF. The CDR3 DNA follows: TGTGCCAGTAGTAAAGGGACAGGATGGGGTGAAAAACTGTTTTTT.

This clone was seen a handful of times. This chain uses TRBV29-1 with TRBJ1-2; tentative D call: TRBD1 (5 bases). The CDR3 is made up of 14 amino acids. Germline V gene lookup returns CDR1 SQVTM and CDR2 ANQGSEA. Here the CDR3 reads CTTRPSGGIYGYTF. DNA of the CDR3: TGCACCACCCGACCCTCGGGGGGGATCTATGGCTACACCTTC.

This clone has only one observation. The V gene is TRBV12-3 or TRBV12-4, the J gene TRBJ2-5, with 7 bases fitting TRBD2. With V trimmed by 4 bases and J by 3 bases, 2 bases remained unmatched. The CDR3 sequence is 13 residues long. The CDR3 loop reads CASSSRGEETQYF. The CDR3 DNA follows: TGTGCCAGCAGTTCTCGGGGGGAAGAGACCCAGTACTTC.

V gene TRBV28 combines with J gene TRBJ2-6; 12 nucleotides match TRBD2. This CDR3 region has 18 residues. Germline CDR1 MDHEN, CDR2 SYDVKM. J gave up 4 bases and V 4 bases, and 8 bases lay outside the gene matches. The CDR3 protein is CASSSASGGASGANVLTF. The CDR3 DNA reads TGTGCCAGCAGTTCTGCTAGCGGGGGGGCTTCCGGGGCCAACGTCCTGACTTTC.

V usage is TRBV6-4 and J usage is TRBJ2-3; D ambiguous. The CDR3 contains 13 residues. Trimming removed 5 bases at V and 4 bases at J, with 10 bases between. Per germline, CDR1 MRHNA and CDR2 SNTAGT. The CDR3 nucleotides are TGTGCCAGCAGTCTTAATTTCGCAGATACGCAGTATTTT. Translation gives CASSLNFADTQYF.

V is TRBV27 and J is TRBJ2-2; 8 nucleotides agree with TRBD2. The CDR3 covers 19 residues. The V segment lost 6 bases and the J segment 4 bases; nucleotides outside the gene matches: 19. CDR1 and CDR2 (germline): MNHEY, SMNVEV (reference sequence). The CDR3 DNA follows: TGTGCCAGCAGGCGACACCTTGAACTGATAGCGGGGAGCACCGGGGAGCTGTTTTTT. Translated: CASRRHLELIAGSTGELFF.

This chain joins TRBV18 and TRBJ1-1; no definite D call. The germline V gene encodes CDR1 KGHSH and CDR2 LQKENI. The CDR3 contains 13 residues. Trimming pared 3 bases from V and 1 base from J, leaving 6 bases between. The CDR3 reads CASSPTANTEAFF. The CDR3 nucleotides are TGTGCCAGCTCACCTACAGCGAACACTGAAGCTTTCTTT.

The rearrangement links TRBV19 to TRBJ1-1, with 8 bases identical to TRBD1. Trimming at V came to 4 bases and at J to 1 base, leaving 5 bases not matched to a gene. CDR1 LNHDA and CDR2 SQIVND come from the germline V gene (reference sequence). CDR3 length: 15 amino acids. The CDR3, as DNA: TGTGCCAGTAGTACCCGGGGGACAGGGAACACTGAAGCTTTCTTT. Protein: CASSTRGTGNTEAFF.

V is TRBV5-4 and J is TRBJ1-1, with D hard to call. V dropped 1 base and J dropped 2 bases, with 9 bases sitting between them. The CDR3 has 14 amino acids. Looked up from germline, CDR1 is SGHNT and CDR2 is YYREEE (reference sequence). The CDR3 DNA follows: TGTGCCAGCAGCTTGTCGGCAGGAAACACTGAAGCTTTCTTT. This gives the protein CASSLSAGNTEAFF.

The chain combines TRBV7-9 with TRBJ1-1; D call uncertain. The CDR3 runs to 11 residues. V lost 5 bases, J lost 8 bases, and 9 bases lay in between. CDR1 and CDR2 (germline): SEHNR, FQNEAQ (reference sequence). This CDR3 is CASSRAPEAFF. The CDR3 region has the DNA TGTGCCAGCAGCCGAGCACCCGAAGCTTTCTTT.

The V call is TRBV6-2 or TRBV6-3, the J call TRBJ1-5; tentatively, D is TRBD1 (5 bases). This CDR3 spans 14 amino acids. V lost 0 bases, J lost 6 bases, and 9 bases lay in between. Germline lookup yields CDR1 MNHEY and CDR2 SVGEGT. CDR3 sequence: CASSYSIGAQPQHF. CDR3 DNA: TGTGCCAGCAGTTACTCGATAGGGGCTCAGCCCCAGCATTTT.

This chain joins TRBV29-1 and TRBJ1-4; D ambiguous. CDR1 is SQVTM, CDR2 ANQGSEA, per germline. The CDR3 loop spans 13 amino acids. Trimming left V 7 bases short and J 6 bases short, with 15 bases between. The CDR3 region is CSARRWGDEKLFF. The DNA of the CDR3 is TGCAGCGCCCGACGGTGGGGAGATGAAAAACTGTTTTTT.

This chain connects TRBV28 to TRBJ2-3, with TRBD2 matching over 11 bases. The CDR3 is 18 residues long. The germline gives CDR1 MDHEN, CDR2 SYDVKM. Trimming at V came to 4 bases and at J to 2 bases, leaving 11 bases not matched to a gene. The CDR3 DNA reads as TGTGCCAGCAGTTCCCCGTTCCTACTAGCGGGGGACACAGATACGCAGTATTTT. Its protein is CASSSPFLLAGDTDTQYF.

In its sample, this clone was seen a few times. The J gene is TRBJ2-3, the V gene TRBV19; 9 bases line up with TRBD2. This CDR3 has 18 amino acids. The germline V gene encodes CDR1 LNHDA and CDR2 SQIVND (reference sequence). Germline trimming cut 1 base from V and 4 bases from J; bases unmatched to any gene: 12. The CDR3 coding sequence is TGTGCCAGTAGTATAGTTCCCCGCGGGGGGGCCCGAGCAGATACGCAGTATTTT. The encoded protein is CASSIVPRGGARADTQYF.

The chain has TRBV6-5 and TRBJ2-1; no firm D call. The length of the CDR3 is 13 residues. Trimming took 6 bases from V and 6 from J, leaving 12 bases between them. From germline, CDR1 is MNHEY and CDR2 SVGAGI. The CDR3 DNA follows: TGTGCCAGCAGACCCATTGGCCGCAATGAGCAGTTCTTC. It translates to CASRPIGRNEQFF.

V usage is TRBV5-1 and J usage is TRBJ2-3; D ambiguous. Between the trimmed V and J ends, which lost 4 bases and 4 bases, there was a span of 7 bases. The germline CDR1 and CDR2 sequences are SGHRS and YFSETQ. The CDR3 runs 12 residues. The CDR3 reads CASSPTADTQYF. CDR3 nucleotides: TGCGCCAGCAGCCCTACGGCAGATACGCAGTATTTT.

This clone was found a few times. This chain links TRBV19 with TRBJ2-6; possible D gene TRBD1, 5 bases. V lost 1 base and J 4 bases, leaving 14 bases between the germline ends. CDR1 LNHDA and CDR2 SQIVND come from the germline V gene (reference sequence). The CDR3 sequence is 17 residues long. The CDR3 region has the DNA TGTGCCAGTAGTATAGCTCTTGGGGCAGGAGGGGCCAACGTCCTGACTTTC. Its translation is CASSIALGAGGANVLTF.

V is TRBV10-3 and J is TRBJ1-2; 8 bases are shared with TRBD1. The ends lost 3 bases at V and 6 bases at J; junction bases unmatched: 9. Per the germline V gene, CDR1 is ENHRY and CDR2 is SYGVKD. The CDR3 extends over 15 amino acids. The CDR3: CAISDQATGVDGYTF. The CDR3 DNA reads TGTGCCATCAGTGATCAAGCGACAGGGGTTGATGGCTACACCTTC.

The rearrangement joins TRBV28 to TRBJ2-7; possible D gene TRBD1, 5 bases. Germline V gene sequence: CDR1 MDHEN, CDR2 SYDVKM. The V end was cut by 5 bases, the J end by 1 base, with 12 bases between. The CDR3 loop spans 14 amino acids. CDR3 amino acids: CASSRHQGSYEQYF. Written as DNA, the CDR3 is TGTGCCAGCAGTCGACATCAGGGTTCCTACGAGCAGTACTTC.

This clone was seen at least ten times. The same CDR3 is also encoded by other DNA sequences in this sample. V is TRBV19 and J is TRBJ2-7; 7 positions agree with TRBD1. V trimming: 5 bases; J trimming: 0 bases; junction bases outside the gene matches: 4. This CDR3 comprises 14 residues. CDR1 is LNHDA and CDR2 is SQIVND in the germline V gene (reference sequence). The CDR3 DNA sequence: TGTGCCAGTAGTCAGACAGGGAGCTCCTACGAGCAGTACTTC. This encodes CASSQTGSSYEQYF.